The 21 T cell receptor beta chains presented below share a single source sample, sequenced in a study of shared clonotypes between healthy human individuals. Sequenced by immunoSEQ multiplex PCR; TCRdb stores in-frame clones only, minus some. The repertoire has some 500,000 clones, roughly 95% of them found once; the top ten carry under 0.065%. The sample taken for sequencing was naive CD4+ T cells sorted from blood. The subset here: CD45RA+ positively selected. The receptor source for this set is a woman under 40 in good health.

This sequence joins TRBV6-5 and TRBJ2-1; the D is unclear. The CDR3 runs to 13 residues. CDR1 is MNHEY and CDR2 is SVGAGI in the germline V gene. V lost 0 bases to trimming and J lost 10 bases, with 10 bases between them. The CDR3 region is CASSYSNSQEQFF. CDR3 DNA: TGTGCCAGCAGTTACTCGAACTCTCAGGAGCAGTTCTTC.

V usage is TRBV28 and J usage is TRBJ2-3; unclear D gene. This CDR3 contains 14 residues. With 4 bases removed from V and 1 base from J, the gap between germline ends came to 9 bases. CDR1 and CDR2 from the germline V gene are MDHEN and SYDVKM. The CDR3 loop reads CASSYTWGTDTQYF. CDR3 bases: TGTGCCAGCAGTTATACCTGGGGCACAGATACGCAGTATTTT.

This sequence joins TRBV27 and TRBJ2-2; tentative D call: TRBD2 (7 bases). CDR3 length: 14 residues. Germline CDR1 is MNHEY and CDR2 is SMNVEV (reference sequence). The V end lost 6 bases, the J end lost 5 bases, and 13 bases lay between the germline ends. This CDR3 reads CASRGTTGTGELFF. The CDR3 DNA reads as TGTGCCAGCAGGGGGACTACAGGGACCGGGGAGCTGTTTTTT.

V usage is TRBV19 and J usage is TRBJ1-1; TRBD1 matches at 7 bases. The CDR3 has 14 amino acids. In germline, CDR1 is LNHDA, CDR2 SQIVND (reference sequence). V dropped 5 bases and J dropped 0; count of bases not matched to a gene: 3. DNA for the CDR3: TGTGCCAGTAGTGGGACAGCCCTGAACACTGAAGCTTTCTTT. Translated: CASSGTALNTEAFF. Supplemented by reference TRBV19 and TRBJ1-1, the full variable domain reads DGGITQSPKYLFRKEGQNVTLSCEQNLNHDAMYWYRQDPGQGLRLIYYSQIVNDFQKGDIAEGYSVSREKKESFPLTVTSAQKNPTAFYLCASSGTALNTEAFFGQGTRLTVV.

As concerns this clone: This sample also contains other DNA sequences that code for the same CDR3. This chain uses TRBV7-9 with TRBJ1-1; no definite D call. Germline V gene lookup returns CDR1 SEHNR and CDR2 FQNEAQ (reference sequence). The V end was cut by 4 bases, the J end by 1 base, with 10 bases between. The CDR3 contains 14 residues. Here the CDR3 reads CASSSPDRNTEAFF. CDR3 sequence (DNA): TGTGCCAGCAGCTCCCCAGACCGGAACACTGAAGCTTTCTTT.

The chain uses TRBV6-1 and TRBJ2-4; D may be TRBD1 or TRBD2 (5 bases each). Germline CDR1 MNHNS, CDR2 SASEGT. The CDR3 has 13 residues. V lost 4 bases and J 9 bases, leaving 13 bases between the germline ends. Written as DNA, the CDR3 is TGTGCCAGCAGTGCCGGGACCCAGGGCATTCAGTACTTC. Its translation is CASSAGTQGIQYF.

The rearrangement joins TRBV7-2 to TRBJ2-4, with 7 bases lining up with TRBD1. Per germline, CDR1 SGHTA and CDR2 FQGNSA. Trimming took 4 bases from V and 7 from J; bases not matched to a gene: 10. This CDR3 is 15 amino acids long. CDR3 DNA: TGTGCCAGCAGCTCTCGAAAGGGGGCGCGGAACATTCAGTACTTC. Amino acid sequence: CASSSRKGARNIQYF.

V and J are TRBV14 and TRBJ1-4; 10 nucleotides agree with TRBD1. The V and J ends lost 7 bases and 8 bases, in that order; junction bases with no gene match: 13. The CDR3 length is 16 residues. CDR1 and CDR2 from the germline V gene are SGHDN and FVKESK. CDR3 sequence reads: CASKGFDRGRIEKLFF. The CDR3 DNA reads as TGTGCCAGCAAGGGCTTCGACAGGGGGCGCATCGAAAAACTGTTTTTT.

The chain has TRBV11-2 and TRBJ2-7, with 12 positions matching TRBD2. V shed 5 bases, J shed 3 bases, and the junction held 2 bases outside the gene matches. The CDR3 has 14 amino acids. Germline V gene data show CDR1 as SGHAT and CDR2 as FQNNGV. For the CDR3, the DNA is TGTGCCAGCAGCCTAGCGGGAGGGTACTACGAGCAGTACTTC. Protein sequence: CASSLAGGYYEQYF.

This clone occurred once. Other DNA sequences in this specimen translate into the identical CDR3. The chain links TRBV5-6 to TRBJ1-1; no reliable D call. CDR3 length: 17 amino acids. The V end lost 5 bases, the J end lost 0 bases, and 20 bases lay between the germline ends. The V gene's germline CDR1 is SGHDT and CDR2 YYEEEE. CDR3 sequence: CASSEVGILGMNTEAFF. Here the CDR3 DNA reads TGTGCCAGCAGTGAGGTAGGGATCCTGGGGATGAACACTGAAGCTTTCTTT.

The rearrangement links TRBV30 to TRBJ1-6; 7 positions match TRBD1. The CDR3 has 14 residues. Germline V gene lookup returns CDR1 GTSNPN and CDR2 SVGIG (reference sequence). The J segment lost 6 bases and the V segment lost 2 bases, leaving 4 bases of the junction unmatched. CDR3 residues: CAWSKGAGNSPLHF. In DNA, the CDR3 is TGTGCCTGGAGTAAGGGGGCCGGTAATTCACCCCTCCACTTT.

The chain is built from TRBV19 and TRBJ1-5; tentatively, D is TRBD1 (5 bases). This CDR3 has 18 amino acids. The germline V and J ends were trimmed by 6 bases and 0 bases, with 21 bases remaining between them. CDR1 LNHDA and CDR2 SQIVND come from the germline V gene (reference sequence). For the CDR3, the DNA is TGTGCCAGTAGCTCATTATACGTCCAGGGCCATAGCAATCAGCCCCAGCATTTT. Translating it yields CASSSLYVQGHSNQPQHF.

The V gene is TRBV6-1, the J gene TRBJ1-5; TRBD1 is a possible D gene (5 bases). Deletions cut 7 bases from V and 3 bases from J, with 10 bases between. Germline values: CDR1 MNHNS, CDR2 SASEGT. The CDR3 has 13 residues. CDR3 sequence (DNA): TGTGCCAGCAAGCGACAGCTCAATCAGCCCCAGCATTTT. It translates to CASKRQLNQPQHF.

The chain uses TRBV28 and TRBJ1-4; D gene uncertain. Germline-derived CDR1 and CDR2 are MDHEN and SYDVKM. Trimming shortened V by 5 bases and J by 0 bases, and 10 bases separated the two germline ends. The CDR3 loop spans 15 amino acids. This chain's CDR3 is CASSPLSATNEKLFF. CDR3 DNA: TGTGCCAGCAGTCCCTTATCTGCAACTAATGAAAAACTGTTTTTT.

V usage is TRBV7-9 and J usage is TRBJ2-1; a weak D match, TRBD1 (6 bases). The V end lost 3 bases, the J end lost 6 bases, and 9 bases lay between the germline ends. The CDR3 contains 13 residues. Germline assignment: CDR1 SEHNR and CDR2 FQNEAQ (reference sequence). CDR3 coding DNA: TGTGCCAGCAGCTTTACAGGGCCCAATGAGCAGTTCTTC. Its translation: CASSFTGPNEQFF.

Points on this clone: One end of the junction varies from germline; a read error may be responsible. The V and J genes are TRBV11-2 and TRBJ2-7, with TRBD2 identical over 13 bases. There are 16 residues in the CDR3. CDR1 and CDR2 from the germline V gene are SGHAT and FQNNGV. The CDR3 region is CASSQGLAGPSHEQYF. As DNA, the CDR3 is TGTGCCAGCAGCCAGGGACTAGCGGGACCCTCCCACGAGCAGTACTTC.

The CDR3 loop reads CASSLSRRGDIQYF. In nucleotides, the CDR3 is TGTGCCAGCAGTTTAAGTCGGAGGGGAGACATTCAGTACTTC. The chain combines TRBV27 with TRBJ2-4; D is perhaps TRBD2 (6 bases). The length of the CDR3 is 14 residues. CDR1 MNHEY and CDR2 SMNVEV come from the germline V gene (reference sequence). V lost 2 bases, J lost 8 bases, and 13 bases lay in between.

For the CDR3, the DNA is TGTGCCAGCATTCCGGGGGGCAATCAGCCCCAGCATTTT. It is translated as CASIPGGNQPQHF. J is TRBJ1-5 and V is TRBV28; TRBD1 might be the D (5 bases). The CDR3 extends over 13 amino acids. The germline V gene encodes CDR1 MDHEN and CDR2 SYDVKM. The V and J ends lost 7 bases and 2 bases respectively, with 9 bases between them.

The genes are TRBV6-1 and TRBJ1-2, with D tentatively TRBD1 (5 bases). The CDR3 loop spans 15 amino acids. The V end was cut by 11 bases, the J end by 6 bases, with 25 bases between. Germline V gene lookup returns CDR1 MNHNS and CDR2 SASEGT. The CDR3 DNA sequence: TGTGCCGGTCATCGAGGTCTGGGGGGAACCCATGGCTACACCTTC. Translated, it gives CAGHRGLGGTHGYTF.

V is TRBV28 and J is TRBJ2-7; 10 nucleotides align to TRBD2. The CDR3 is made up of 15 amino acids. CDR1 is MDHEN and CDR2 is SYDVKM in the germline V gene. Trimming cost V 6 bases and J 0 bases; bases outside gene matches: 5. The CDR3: CASSDASGSSYEQYF. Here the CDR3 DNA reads TGTGCCAGCAGCGATGCTAGCGGGAGCTCCTACGAGCAGTACTTC.

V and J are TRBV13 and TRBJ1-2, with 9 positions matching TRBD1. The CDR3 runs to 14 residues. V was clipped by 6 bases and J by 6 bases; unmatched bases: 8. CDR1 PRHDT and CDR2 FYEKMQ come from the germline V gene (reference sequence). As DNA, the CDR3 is TGTGCCAGCAGTTCGGGACAGGGTGGCCATGGCTACACCTTC. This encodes CASSSGQGGHGYTF.